A selection of T cell receptor beta chains follows, all from one sample in a study of metastatic and nonmetastatic thyroid tumors. TCRdb re-processed the PCR reads through MiXCR. The table has about 43,000 clones, less than 3.5% seen once. The sequenced sample was blood. The origin of the receptors is a female donor with papillary thyroid cancer or a benign thyroid nodule (not recorded which). Some clones in this sample may be carry-over from other donors' samples. CDR3s include the opening cysteine and the closing phenylalanine or tryptophan. The D gene is left open where the match is weak. Clone size, where shown, is once, few, many, or a class for clones that have expanded.

j_call: TRBJ2-1
d_call: -
clone_size: -
v_call: TRBV20-1
cdr3_aa: CSARDLSSEQFF
cdr3_nt: TGCAGTGCTAGAGATCTAAGTAGTGAGCAGTTCTTC

j_call: TRBJ2-1
d_call: -
clone_size: few
v_call: TRBV20-1
cdr3_aa: CSARELSGISYNEQFF
cdr3_nt: TGCAGTGCTAGAGAGTTGTCGGGGATCTCCTACAATGAGCAGTTCTTC

j_call: TRBJ2-2
d_call: -
clone_size: -
v_call: TRBV2
cdr3_aa: CASTQPPTGNTGELFF
cdr3_nt: TGTGCCAGCACCCAACCACCTACAGGGAACACCGGGGAGCTGTTTTTT

j_call: TRBJ2-1
d_call: TRBD2
clone_size: medium-sized
v_call: TRBV5-1
cdr3_aa: CASSWTSGISNEQFF
cdr3_nt: TGCGCCAGCAGCTGGACTAGCGGGATATCTAATGAGCAGTTCTTC

j_call: TRBJ2-2
d_call: TRBD1
clone_size: many
v_call: TRBV5-1
cdr3_aa: CASEGTGRNTGELLF
cdr3_nt: TGCGCCAGCGAGGGGACAGGGCGGAACACCGGGGAGCTGCTTTTT

j_call: TRBJ2-7
d_call: -
clone_size: few
v_call: TRBV6-1
cdr3_aa: CASRRQADSYEQYF
cdr3_nt: TGTGCCAGCAGGAGACAGGCAGATTCCTACGAGCAGTACTTC

j_call: TRBJ2-3
d_call: -
clone_size: -
v_call: TRBV3-1
cdr3_aa: CASRWADTQYF
cdr3_nt: TGTGCCAGCAGATGGGCAGATACGCAGTATTTT

j_call: TRBJ1-5
d_call: -
clone_size: -
v_call: TRBV27
cdr3_aa: CASSLRGGGQPQHF
cdr3_nt: TGTGCCAGCAGTTTAAGAGGTGGCGGACAGCCCCAGCATTTT

j_call: TRBJ2-7
d_call: -
clone_size: many
v_call: TRBV11-3
cdr3_aa: CASSLAGTISYEQYF
cdr3_nt: TGTGCCAGCAGCTTAGCCGGGACGATATCCTACGAGCAGTACTTC

j_call: TRBJ1-3
d_call: -
clone_size: many
v_call: TRBV20-1
cdr3_aa: CSARDYRSGNTIYF
cdr3_nt: TGCAGTGCTAGAGATTACAGGTCTGGAAACACCATATATTTT

j_call: TRBJ2-1
d_call: -
clone_size: few
v_call: TRBV14
cdr3_aa: CASSQALGYVEQFF
cdr3_nt: TGTGCCAGCAGCCAAGCCCTAGGATACGTTGAGCAGTTCTTC

j_call: TRBJ2-2
d_call: TRBD1
clone_size: few
v_call: TRBV20-1
cdr3_aa: CSARGTGEAGELFF
cdr3_nt: TGCAGTGCTAGAGGGACAGGGGAGGCCGGGGAGCTGTTTTTT

j_call: TRBJ1-2
d_call: -
clone_size: -
v_call: TRBV30
cdr3_aa: CARSLRETYF
cdr3_nt: TGTGCCCGGAGTTTGAGAGAAACTTATTTC

j_call: TRBJ2-3
d_call: -
clone_size: few
v_call: TRBV2
cdr3_aa: CASSVSDTQYF
cdr3_nt: TGTGCCAGCAGTGTGTCAGATACGCAGTATTTT

j_call: TRBJ2-7
d_call: TRBD2
clone_size: many
v_call: TRBV30
cdr3_aa: CAWSVLGGRGGLYF
cdr3_nt: TGTGCCTGGAGTGTGTTAGGCGGGAGGGGGGGGCTGTACTTC

j_call: TRBJ2-1
d_call: TRBD2
clone_size: many
v_call: TRBV7-9
cdr3_aa: CASSLRTSGDNEQFF
cdr3_nt: TGTGCCAGCAGCTTGAGGACTAGCGGTGACAATGAGCAGTTCTTC

j_call: TRBJ2-7
d_call: -
clone_size: many
v_call: TRBV7-9
cdr3_aa: CASSLSGDYEQYF
cdr3_nt: TGTGCCAGCAGCTTAAGCGGCGACTACGAGCAGTACTTC

j_call: TRBJ2-1
d_call: TRBD2
clone_size: many
v_call: TRBV6-1
cdr3_aa: CASIWLAGGYKAEQFF
cdr3_nt: TGTGCCAGCATTTGGCTAGCGGGAGGTTATAAAGCTGAGCAGTTCTTC

j_call: TRBJ2-5
d_call: -
clone_size: many
v_call: TRBV5-6
cdr3_aa: CASSSRHRTWRETQYF
cdr3_nt: TGTGCCAGCAGCTCCCGCCACCGGACTTGGAGGGAGACCCAGTACTTC

j_call: TRBJ1-5
d_call: TRBD1
clone_size: few
v_call: TRBV30
cdr3_aa: CAWMRAGGETQHF
cdr3_nt: TGTGCCTGGATGAGGGCAGGGGGCGAGACCCAGCATTTT

j_call: TRBJ2-1
d_call: TRBD2
clone_size: many
v_call: TRBV12-3/TRBV12-4
cdr3_aa: CASSLMAGRNSNEQFF
cdr3_nt: TGTGCCAGCAGTTTAATGGCCGGGAGGAATAGCAATGAGCAGTTCTTC

j_call: TRBJ1-2
d_call: -
clone_size: many
v_call: TRBV6-1
cdr3_aa: CASSLTGGATGYTF
cdr3_nt: TGTGCCAGCAGCCTTACGGGGGGGGCGACTGGCTACACCTTC

j_call: TRBJ2-7
d_call: TRBD2
clone_size: many
v_call: TRBV15
cdr3_aa: CATSTPSGSPFEQYF
cdr3_nt: TGTGCCACCAGCACCCCGAGCGGGAGCCCCTTCGAGCAGTACTTC

j_call: TRBJ2-7
d_call: -
clone_size: many
v_call: TRBV6-1
cdr3_aa: CASSEVAENDEQYF
cdr3_nt: TGTGCCAGCAGTGAAGTAGCGGAGAACGACGAGCAGTACTTC

j_call: TRBJ2-3
d_call: -
clone_size: many
v_call: TRBV12-3/TRBV12-4
cdr3_aa: CASSFVSVGGSTDTQYF
cdr3_nt: TGTGCCAGCAGTTTTGTGTCCGTTGGTGGGAGCACAGATACGCAGTATTTT

j_call: TRBJ2-2
d_call: TRBD2
clone_size: many
v_call: TRBV5-5
cdr3_aa: CASSHGTTNTGELFF
cdr3_nt: TGTGCCAGCAGCCACGGGACTACGAACACCGGGGAGCTGTTTTTT

j_call: TRBJ1-5
d_call: -
clone_size: many
v_call: TRBV28
cdr3_aa: CASSFGQGTGNQPQHF
cdr3_nt: TGTGCCAGCAGTTTTGGGCAGGGGACGGGCAATCAGCCCCAGCATTTT

j_call: TRBJ2-2
d_call: TRBD1
clone_size: few
v_call: TRBV6-1
cdr3_aa: CASSRGSGTGVNTGELFF
cdr3_nt: TGTGCCAGCAGTCGCGGCTCCGGGACAGGGGTGAACACCGGGGAGCTGTTTTTT

j_call: TRBJ1-4
d_call: -
clone_size: few
v_call: TRBV7-9
cdr3_aa: CASSYRRGWEKLFF
cdr3_nt: TGTGCCAGCAGCTACAGGCGGGGTTGGGAAAAACTGTTTTTT

j_call: TRBJ2-3
d_call: TRBD2
clone_size: many
v_call: TRBV6-5
cdr3_aa: CASSYSGGGLATDTQYF
cdr3_nt: TGTGCCAGCAGTTACTCCGGGGGGGGACTTGCCACAGATACGCAGTATTTT

j_call: TRBJ2-7
d_call: TRBD2
clone_size: many
v_call: TRBV5-4
cdr3_aa: CASSRIKAGGSHEQYF
cdr3_nt: TGTGCCAGCAGCCGTATAAAGGCGGGAGGGTCCCACGAGCAGTACTTC

j_call: TRBJ1-1
d_call: -
clone_size: -
v_call: TRBV12-3/TRBV12-4
cdr3_aa: CASSLQLRGGEAFF
cdr3_nt: TGTGCCAGCAGTTTACAACTCAGGGGAGGTGAAGCTTTCTTT

j_call: TRBJ1-4
d_call: -
clone_size: few
v_call: TRBV28
cdr3_aa: CASSSRGLNEKLFF
cdr3_nt: TGTGCCAGCAGTTCTCGCGGGCTTAATGAAAAACTGTTTTTT

j_call: TRBJ2-7
d_call: -
clone_size: once
v_call: TRBV19
cdr3_aa: CASRFGTGFEQYF
cdr3_nt: TGTGCCAGTAGGTTCGGGACCGGGTTCGAGCAGTACTTC

j_call: TRBJ1-6
d_call: -
clone_size: many
v_call: TRBV12-3/TRBV12-4
cdr3_aa: CASSGGLVNSPLHF
cdr3_nt: TGTGCCAGCAGTGGGGGACTTGTGAATTCACCCCTCCACTTT

j_call: TRBJ2-2
d_call: -
clone_size: few
v_call: TRBV6-2/TRBV6-3
cdr3_aa: CASSGTSPRAPTSSTSGTGELFF
cdr3_nt: -

j_call: TRBJ2-7
d_call: TRBD2
clone_size: many
v_call: TRBV10-3
cdr3_aa: CAISDPSGNSYEQYF
cdr3_nt: TGTGCCATCAGTGACCCTAGCGGGAACTCCTACGAGCAGTACTTC